This T cell receptor (beta chain) was captured in a study of Ad26.COV2.S vaccination and SARS-CoV-2 variants. Sequenced by immunoSEQ multiplex PCR; TCRdb stores in-frame clones only, minus some. Of about 350,000 clones in the sample, more than 75% were seen once. The treatment is: 15 to 20 received Ad26.COV2.S at low or high dose, single or two shots; roughly five received placebo; per-sample allocation not given. The samples were gathered on day 63 after the first injection of vaccine or placebo. Adults aged 18-55 years in Boston included the donor. Looked up from germline, CDR1 is SEHNR and CDR2 is FQNEAQ (reference sequence). The CDR3 loop spans 14 amino acids. Trimming pared 0 bases from V and 11 bases from J, leaving 16 bases between.

V and J are TRBV7-9 and TRBJ1-1, with D possibly matching TRBD1 (6 bases). Material: peripheral blood, obtained in a trial of Ad26.COV2.S vaccine versus placebo. The origin of this receptor is a person aged 18-60 years who received the Ad26.COV2.S COVID-19 vaccine or a placebo. The CDR3 DNA is TGTGCCAGCAGCTTAGCTACAGGGATGGCCCGGGCTTTCTTT. Encoded protein: CASSLATGMARAFF.